The clone carrying this TCR beta chain came up once. After removal of 1 base from V and 4 bases from J, the junction contained 3 bases not matched to a gene. Germline V CDR1 and CDR2: LNHDA, SQIVND (reference sequence). This CDR3 contains 14 residues. These data are taken from a study of blood T cell repertoires in COVID-19. Clones were sequenced by immunoSEQ multiplex PCR, and TCRdb holds only the in-frame ones, with some missing. This sample has approximately 400,000 clones; roughly 87% occur once, and the top ten carry approximately 5%. Ages ranged from 18 to 89 years, with residence in around 24 US areas. Allocation to cohorts depended on clinical history reported by the participants. Recovered Cohort 3 donors showed two negative PCRs, clearance, or symptom resolution.

The sequencing input was PBMCs or T cells enriched from blood (not recorded which). This TCR derives from a woman in her forties or fifties who had recovered from COVID-19. The V gene is TRBV19, the J gene TRBJ1-1; 7 bases match TRBD1. The CDR3 is CASSIGQGATEAFF. CDR3 nucleotides: TGTGCCAGTAGTATAGGACAGGGTGCCACTGAAGCTTTCTTT. Looking up the rest from reference TRBV19 and TRBJ1-1 gives the full variable domain: DGGITQSPKYLFRKEGQNVTLSCEQNLNHDAMYWYRQDPGQGLRLIYYSQIVNDFQKGDIAEGYSVSREKKESFPLTVTSAQKNPTAFYLCASSIGQGATEAFFGQGTRLTVV.